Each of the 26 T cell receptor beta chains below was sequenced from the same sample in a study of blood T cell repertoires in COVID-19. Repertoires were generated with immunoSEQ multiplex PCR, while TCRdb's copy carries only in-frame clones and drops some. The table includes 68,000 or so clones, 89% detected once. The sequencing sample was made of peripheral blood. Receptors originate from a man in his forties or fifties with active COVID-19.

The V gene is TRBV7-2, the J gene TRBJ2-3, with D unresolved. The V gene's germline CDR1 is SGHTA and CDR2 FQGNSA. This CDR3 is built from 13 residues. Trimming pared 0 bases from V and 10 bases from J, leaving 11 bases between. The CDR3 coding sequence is TGTGCCAGCAGCTTAGCGGGCCCCCAACCGCAGTATTTT. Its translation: CASSLAGPQPQYF.

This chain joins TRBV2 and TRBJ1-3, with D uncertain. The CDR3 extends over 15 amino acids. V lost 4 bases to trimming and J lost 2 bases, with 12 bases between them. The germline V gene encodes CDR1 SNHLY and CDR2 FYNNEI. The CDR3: CASSGQVITGNTIYF. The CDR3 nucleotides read TGTGCCAGCAGTGGGCAGGTTATTACTGGAAACACCATATATTTT.

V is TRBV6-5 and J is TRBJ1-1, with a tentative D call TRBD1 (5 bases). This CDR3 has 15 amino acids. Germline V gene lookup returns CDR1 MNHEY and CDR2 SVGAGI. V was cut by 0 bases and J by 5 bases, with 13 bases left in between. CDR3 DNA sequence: TGTGCCAGCAGTTACTCGAATCAGGGAAGGACTGAAGCTTTCTTT. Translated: CASSYSNQGRTEAFF.

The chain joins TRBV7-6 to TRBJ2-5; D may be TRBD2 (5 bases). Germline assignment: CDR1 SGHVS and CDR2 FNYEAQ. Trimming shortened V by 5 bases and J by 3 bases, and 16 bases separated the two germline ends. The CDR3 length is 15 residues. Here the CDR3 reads CASSPVGVNEETQYF. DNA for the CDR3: TGTGCCAGCAGCCCAGTCGGGGTGAACGAAGAGACCCAGTACTTC.

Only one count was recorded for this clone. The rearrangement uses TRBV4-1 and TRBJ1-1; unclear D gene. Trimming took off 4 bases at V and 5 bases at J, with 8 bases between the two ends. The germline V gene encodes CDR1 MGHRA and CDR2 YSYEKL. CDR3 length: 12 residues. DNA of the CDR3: TGCGCCAGCAGCCCCGACTCAACTGAAGCTTTCTTT. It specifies CASSPDSTEAFF.

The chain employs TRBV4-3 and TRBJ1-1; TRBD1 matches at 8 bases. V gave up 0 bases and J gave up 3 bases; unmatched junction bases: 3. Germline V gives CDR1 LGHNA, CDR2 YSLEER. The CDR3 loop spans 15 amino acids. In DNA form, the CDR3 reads TGCGCCAGCAGCCAAGATCAGGGGGCGTACACTGAAGCTTTCTTT. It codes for CASSQDQGAYTEAFF.

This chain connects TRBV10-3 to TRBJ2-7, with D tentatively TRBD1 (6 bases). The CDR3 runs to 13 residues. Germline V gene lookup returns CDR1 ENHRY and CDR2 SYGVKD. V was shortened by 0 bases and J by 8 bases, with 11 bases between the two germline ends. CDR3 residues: CAISESSQGQQYF. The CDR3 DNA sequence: TGTGCCATCAGTGAGTCGTCACAGGGACAGCAGTACTTC.

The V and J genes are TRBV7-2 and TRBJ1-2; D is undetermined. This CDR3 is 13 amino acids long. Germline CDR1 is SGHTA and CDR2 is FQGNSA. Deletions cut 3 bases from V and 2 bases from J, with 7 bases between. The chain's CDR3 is CASSLEDNYGYTF. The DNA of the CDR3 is TGTGCCAGCAGCTTGGAGGACAACTATGGCTACACCTTC.

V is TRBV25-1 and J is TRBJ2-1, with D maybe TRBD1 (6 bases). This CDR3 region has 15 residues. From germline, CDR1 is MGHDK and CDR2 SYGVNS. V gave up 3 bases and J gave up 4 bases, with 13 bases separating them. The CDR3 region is CASSESGVVYNEQFF. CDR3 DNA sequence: TGTGCCAGCAGTGAGTCAGGGGTGGTTTACAATGAGCAGTTCTTC.

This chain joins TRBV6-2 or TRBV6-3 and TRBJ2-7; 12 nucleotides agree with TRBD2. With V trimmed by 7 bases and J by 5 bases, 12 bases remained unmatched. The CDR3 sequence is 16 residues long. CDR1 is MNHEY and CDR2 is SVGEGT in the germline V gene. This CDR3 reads CASTPWGLAGSNEQYF. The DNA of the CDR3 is TGTGCCAGCACCCCATGGGGACTAGCGGGTTCGAACGAGCAGTACTTC.

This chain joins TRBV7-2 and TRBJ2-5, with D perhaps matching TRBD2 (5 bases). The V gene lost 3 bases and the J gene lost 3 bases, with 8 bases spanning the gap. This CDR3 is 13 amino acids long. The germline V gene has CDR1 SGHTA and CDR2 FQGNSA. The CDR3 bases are TGTGCCAGCAGCTTCCCGGGGAAAGAGACCCAGTACTTC. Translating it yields CASSFPGKETQYF.

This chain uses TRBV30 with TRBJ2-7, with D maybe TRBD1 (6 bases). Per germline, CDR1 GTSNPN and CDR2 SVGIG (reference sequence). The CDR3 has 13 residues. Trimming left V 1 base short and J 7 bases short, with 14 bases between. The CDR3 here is CAWSGSGDWEQYF. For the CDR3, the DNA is TGTGCCTGGAGTGGATCAGGGGATTGGGAGCAGTACTTC.

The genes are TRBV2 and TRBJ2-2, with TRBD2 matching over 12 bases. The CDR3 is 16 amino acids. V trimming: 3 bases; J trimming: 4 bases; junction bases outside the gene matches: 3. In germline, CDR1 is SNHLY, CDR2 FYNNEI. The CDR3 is CASSETSGGITGELFF. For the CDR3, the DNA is TGTGCCAGCAGTGAGACTAGCGGGGGAATCACCGGGGAGCTGTTTTTT.

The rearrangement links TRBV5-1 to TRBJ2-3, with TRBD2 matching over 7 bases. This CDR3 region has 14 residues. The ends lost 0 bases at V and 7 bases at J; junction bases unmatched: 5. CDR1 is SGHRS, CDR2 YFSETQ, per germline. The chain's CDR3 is CASSLGQGGNTQYF. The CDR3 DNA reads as TGCGCCAGCAGCTTGGGTCAGGGAGGGAATACGCAGTATTTT.

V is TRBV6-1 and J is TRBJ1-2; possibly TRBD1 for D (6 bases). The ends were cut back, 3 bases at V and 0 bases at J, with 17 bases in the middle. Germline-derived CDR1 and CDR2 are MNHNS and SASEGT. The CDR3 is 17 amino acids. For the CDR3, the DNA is TGTGCCAGCAGTGATCGGTGGGGGCAGGCAACTAACTATGGCTACACCTTC. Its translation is CASSDRWGQATNYGYTF.

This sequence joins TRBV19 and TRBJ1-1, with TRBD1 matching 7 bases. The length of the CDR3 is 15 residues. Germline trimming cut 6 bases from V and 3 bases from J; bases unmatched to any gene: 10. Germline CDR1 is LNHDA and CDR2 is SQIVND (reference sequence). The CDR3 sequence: CASRHNRGGDTEAFF. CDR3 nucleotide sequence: TGTGCCAGTAGGCACAACAGGGGCGGGGACACTGAAGCTTTCTTT.

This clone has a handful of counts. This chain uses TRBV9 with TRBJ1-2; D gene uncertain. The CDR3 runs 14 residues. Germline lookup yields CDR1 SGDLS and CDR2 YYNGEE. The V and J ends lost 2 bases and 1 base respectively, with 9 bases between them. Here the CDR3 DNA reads TGTGCCAGCAGCGTCGCCACAAGTAACTATGGCTACACCTTC. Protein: CASSVATSNYGYTF.

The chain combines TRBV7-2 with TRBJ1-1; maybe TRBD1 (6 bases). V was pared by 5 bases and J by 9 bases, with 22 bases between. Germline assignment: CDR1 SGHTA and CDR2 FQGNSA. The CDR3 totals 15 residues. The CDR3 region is CASSPGSGQGFKAFF. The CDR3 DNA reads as TGTGCCAGCAGCCCAGGTTCCGGGCAGGGGTTTAAAGCTTTCTTT.

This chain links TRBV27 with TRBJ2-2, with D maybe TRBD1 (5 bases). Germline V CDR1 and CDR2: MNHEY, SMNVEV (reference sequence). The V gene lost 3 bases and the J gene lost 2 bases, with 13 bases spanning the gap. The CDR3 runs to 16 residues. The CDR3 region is CASSFVAGINTGELFF. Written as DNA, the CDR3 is TGTGCCAGCAGTTTCGTTGCAGGGATCAACACCGGGGAGCTGTTTTTT.

The CDR3 region is CASSWGQRYEQYF. For the CDR3, the DNA is TGTGCCAGCAGCTGGGGACAGCGCTACGAGCAGTACTTC. This rearrangement joins TRBV5-6 to TRBJ2-7; TRBD1 aligns across 7 bases. The CDR3 has 13 amino acids. Germline V lookup: CDR1 SGHDT, CDR2 YYEEEE. The trim removed 3 bases at V and 3 bases at J, leaving 3 bases unmatched. Based on the CDR3 plus reference TRBV5-6 and TRBJ2-7, the full variable domain is DAGVTQSPTHLIKTRGQQVTLRCSPKSGHDTVSWYQQALGQGPQFIFQYYEEEERQRGNFPDRFSGHQFPNYSSELNVNALLLGDSALYLCASSWGQRYEQYFGPGTRLTVT.

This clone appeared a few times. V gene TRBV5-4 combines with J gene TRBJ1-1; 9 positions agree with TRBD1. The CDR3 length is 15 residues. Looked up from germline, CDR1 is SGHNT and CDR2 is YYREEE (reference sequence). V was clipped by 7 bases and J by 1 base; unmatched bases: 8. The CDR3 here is CASYWGGQGNTEAFF. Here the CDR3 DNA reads TGTGCCAGCTACTGGGGGGGACAGGGGAACACTGAAGCTTTCTTT. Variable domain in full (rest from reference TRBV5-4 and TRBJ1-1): ETGVTQSPTHLIKTRGQQVTLRCSSQSGHNTVSWYQQALGQGPQFIFQYYREEENGRGNFPPRFSGLQFPNYSSELNVNALELDDSALYLCASYWGGQGNTEAFFGQGTRLTVV.

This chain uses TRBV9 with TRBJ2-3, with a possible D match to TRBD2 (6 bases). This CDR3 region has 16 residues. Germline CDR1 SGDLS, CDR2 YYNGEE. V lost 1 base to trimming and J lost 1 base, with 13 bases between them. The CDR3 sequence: CASSVTGDPGTDTQYF. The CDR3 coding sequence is TGTGCCAGCAGCGTAACGGGGGACCCTGGCACAGATACGCAGTATTTT.

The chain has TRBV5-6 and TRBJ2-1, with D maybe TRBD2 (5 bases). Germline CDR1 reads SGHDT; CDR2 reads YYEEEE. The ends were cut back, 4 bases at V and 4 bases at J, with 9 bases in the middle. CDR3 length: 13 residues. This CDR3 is CASSPEGYNEQFF. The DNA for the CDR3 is TGTGCCAGCAGCCCCGAGGGTTACAATGAGCAGTTCTTC. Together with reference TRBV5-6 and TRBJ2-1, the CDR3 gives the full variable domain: DAGVTQSPTHLIKTRGQQVTLRCSPKSGHDTVSWYQQALGQGPQFIFQYYEEEERQRGNFPDRFSGHQFPNYSSELNVNALLLGDSALYLCASSPEGYNEQFFGPGTRLTVL.

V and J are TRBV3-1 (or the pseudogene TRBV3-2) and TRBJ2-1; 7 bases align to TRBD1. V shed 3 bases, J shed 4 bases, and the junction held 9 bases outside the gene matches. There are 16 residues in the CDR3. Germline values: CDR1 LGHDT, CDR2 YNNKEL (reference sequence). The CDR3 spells CASSQSQGGLYNEQFF. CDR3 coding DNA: TGTGCCAGCAGCCAGAGTCAAGGGGGCCTTTACAATGAGCAGTTCTTC.

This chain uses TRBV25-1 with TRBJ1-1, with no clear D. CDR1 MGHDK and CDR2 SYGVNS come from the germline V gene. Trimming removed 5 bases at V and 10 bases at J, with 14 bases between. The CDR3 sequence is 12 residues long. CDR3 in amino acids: CASSPAWEGAFF. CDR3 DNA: TGTGCCAGCAGTCCCGCATGGGAGGGAGCTTTCTTT.

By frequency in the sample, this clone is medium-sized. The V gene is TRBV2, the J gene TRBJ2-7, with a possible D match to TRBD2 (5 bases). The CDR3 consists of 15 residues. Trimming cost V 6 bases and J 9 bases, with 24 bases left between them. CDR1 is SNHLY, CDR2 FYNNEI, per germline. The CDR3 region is CASSPNRDPTMGQYF. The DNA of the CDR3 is TGTGCCAGCAGCCCTAACCGGGATCCTACAATGGGGCAGTACTTC.